These 24 T cell receptor beta chains share one sample of origin, sequenced in a study of siplizumab effects on memory and regulatory T cells. The repertoire was sequenced with immunoSEQ multiplex PCR; TCRdb's copy has only in-frame clones and lacks some. Among 62,000 or so clones listed, around four fifths were seen once. The sample comprised memory CD4+ T cells sorted from blood. The receptors were gathered from a human donor in good health.

This chain's CDR3 is CASSFSGTTGYEQYF. The CDR3 DNA is TGTGCCAGCAGTTTTTCCGGGACCACGGGGTACGAGCAGTACTTC. The chain combines TRBV27 with TRBJ2-7; perhaps D is TRBD1 or TRBD2 (5 bases each). The CDR3 runs to 15 residues. The V end lost 3 bases, the J end lost 4 bases, and 16 bases lay between the germline ends. Looked up from germline, CDR1 is MNHEY and CDR2 is SMNVEV (reference sequence).

The J gene is TRBJ2-6, the V gene TRBV10-2; D may correspond to TRBD1 or TRBD2 (5 bases each). This CDR3 has 16 residues. Germline CDR1 and CDR2: WSHSY and SAAADI. Trimming left V 3 bases short and J 0 bases short, with 9 bases between. Here the CDR3 reads CASSDRGASGANVLTF. CDR3 coding DNA: TGCGCCAGCAGTGATCGGGGCGCCTCTGGGGCCAACGTCCTGACTTTC.

The rearrangement joins TRBV7-9 to TRBJ1-4; D gene unclear. This CDR3 has 13 residues. V lost 5 bases and J lost 3, with 7 bases in between. The germline V gene encodes CDR1 SEHNR and CDR2 FQNEAQ (reference sequence). Here the CDR3 reads CASSPVANEKLFF. The CDR3 coding sequence is TGTGCCAGCAGCCCAGTGGCTAATGAAAAACTGTTTTTT.

The V call is TRBV6-1, the J call TRBJ2-6; D ambiguous. V was shortened by 11 bases and J by 1 base, with 12 bases between the two germline ends. The length of the CDR3 is 14 residues. CDR1 MNHNS and CDR2 SASEGT come from the germline V gene. In DNA form, the CDR3 reads TGTGCCTCCTTACGGACGTCTGGGGCCAACGTCCTGACTTTC. It yields the protein CASLRTSGANVLTF.

J is TRBJ2-1 and V is TRBV19, with unresolved D. The CDR3 has 11 amino acids. V lost 1 base to trimming and J lost 7 bases, with 2 bases between them. From germline, CDR1 is LNHDA and CDR2 SQIVND (reference sequence). The CDR3 here is CASSIVNEQFF. CDR3 nucleotide sequence: TGTGCCAGTAGTATAGTAAATGAGCAGTTCTTC. Full variable domain (remainder filled in from reference TRBV19 and TRBJ2-1): DGGITQSPKYLFRKEGQNVTLSCEQNLNHDAMYWYRQDPGQGLRLIYYSQIVNDFQKGDIAEGYSVSREKKESFPLTVTSAQKNPTAFYLCASSIVNEQFFGPGTRLTVL.

The rearrangement uses TRBV30 and TRBJ1-5; no clear D. The ends were cut back, 2 bases at V and 0 bases at J, with 14 bases in the middle. The CDR3 spans 16 residues. Germline V gene lookup returns CDR1 GTSNPN and CDR2 SVGIG (reference sequence). The CDR3 DNA sequence: TGTGCCTGGAGTAGTGGCAGCTCTTATAGCAATCAGCCCCAGCATTTT. As protein: CAWSSGSSYSNQPQHF.

V usage is TRBV6-5 and J usage is TRBJ1-4; D is undetermined. Germline V CDR1 and CDR2: MNHEY, SVGAGI. This CDR3 contains 14 residues. V was trimmed by 8 bases and J by 2 bases, leaving 12 bases between them. The CDR3 nucleotides read TGTGCCAGCGGGGAAACGATCACTAATGAAAAACTGTTTTTT. This gives the protein CASGETITNEKLFF.

The chain joins TRBV29-1 to TRBJ2-5, with D possibly TRBD2 on 5 matching bases. V lost 3 bases and J 5 bases, leaving 7 bases between the germline ends. CDR3 length equals 11 residues. Germline lookup yields CDR1 SQVTM and CDR2 ANQGSEA. CDR3 in DNA: TGCAGCGTTGAGGGCGGGGAGACCCAGTACTTC. Its protein product is CSVEGGETQYF.

This clone was counted a few times. The chain is built from TRBV6-5 and TRBJ1-2; a possible D gene is TRBD1 (5 bases). The CDR3 totals 16 residues. V lost 0 bases to trimming and J lost 1 base, with 12 bases between them. From germline, CDR1 is MNHEY and CDR2 SVGAGI. The CDR3: CASSYSEPGSNYGYTF. The CDR3 DNA is TGTGCCAGCAGTTACTCAGAGCCAGGGAGTAACTATGGCTACACCTTC.

V usage is TRBV5-1 and J usage is TRBJ1-3; D may be TRBD1 (5 bases). The ends were cut back, 2 bases at V and 6 bases at J, with 15 bases in the middle. There are 15 residues in the CDR3. The germline CDR1 and CDR2 sequences are SGHRS and YFSETQ. In DNA form, the CDR3 reads TGCGCCAGCAGCTTCTCGCAGGGAAACGAAAACACCATATATTTT. It yields the protein CASSFSQGNENTIYF.

The chain combines TRBV6-1 with TRBJ2-7; 9 bases fit TRBD1. The CDR3 has 15 residues. Germline loops: CDR1 MNHNS, CDR2 SASEGT. V gave up 4 bases and J gave up 2 bases; unmatched junction bases: 6. In DNA form, the CDR3 reads TGTGCCAGCAGTGCCGGGACAGGGTCTACCTACGAGCAGTACTTC. Encoded protein: CASSAGTGSTYEQYF.

V gene TRBV2 combines with J gene TRBJ1-4; unclear D gene. V lost 6 bases and J 4 bases, leaving 12 bases between the germline ends. CDR1 is SNHLY and CDR2 is FYNNEI in the germline V gene. The CDR3 spans 14 residues. The CDR3 loop is CASSFTDFNEKLFF. The CDR3 DNA follows: TGTGCCAGCAGCTTCACAGATTTTAATGAAAAACTGTTTTTT.

The chain links TRBV6-6 to TRBJ1-5; the D is unclear. Trimming pared 6 bases from V and 6 bases from J, leaving 9 bases between. Germline CDR1 MNHNY, CDR2 SVGAGI (reference sequence). This CDR3 is 12 amino acids long. The CDR3 nucleotides read TGTGCCAGCAGCATGGCACGTCAGCCCCAGCATTTT. It is translated as CASSMARQPQHF.

This sequence joins TRBV12-5 and TRBJ2-5, with TRBD2 matching over 11 bases. Trimming at V came to 4 bases and at J to 5 bases, leaving 6 bases not matched to a gene. The CDR3 runs 15 residues. Germline V gene lookup returns CDR1 LGHNT and CDR2 FRNRAP. CDR3 bases: TGTGCTAGTGGTTGGGGACTAGCGGAATCGGAGACCCAGTACTTC. Translation: CASGWGLAESETQYF.

The CDR3 DNA is TGCGCCAGCGTCTCGACAGTCCCAAGGAGGGCGGTGGCCGAGACCCAGTACTTC. Translated, it gives CASVSTVPRRAVAETQYF. The chain carries TRBV23-1 and TRBJ2-5; the D gene is possibly TRBD2 (6 bases). TRBV23-1 is sorted into the ORF group, with uncertain function. The CDR3 covers 18 residues. Trimming removed 8 bases at V and 5 bases at J, with 30 bases between.

V and J are TRBV12-5 and TRBJ1-2; D is perhaps TRBD1 (6 bases). CDR3 size: 13 residues. The V end lost 1 base, the J end lost 8 bases, and 11 bases lay between the germline ends. Per germline, CDR1 LGHNT and CDR2 FRNRAP. This CDR3 reads CASGLDRVGGYTF. Here the CDR3 DNA reads TGTGCTAGTGGTTTGGACAGGGTGGGCGGCTACACCTTC.

DNA for the CDR3: TGTGCCAGCAGCCCCGACGGGGGGGGCCAGCCCCAGCATTTT. Translation: CASSPDGGGQPQHF. V and J are TRBV5-5 and TRBJ1-5; D is perhaps TRBD1 (6 bases). The CDR3 contains 14 residues. V lost 4 bases, J lost 7 bases, and 15 bases lay in between. Per the germline V gene, CDR1 is SGHKS and CDR2 is YYEKEE (reference sequence).

This chain links TRBV28 with TRBJ2-7, with D possibly being TRBD2 (6 bases). Trimming cost V 7 bases and J 3 bases, with 16 bases left between them. The CDR3 contains 14 residues. Germline assignment: CDR1 MDHEN and CDR2 SYDVKM. CDR3 sequence reads: CASTRDSLVYEQYF. The CDR3, as DNA: TGTGCCAGCACTCGGGACTCCCTCGTCTACGAGCAGTACTTC.

This clone was counted only a few times. J is TRBJ2-5 and V is TRBV20-1; unclear D gene. This CDR3 region has 11 residues. Germline CDR1 is DFQATT and CDR2 is SNEGSKA (reference sequence). The V and J ends lost 5 bases and 3 bases respectively, with 7 bases between them. CDR3 loop: CSAQSEETQYF. The CDR3 DNA follows: TGCAGTGCTCAGAGCGAAGAGACCCAGTACTTC.

The V call is TRBV6-5, the J call TRBJ1-2; D is unclear. Trimming took 5 bases from V and 3 from J, leaving 10 bases between them. CDR3 length: 13 amino acids. Germline lookup yields CDR1 MNHEY and CDR2 SVGAGI. CDR3 in DNA: TGTGCCAGCAGTGATGGGTTTTACTATGGCTACACCTTC. It specifies CASSDGFYYGYTF.

In DNA, the CDR3 is TGTGCCAGCAGCTGGACAGGGAGCTCCTATAATTCACCCCTCCACTTT. Translating gives CASSWTGSSYNSPLHF. This chain links TRBV5-6 with TRBJ1-6; 8 bases map to TRBD1. CDR3 length: 16 residues. Germline values: CDR1 SGHDT, CDR2 YYEEEE. Losses at the gene ends were 3 bases for V and 0 bases for J; bases not matched to a gene: 2.

The J gene is TRBJ1-6, the V gene TRBV5-1; TRBD1 might be the D (5 bases). The CDR3 is 12 amino acids. Germline CDR1 and CDR2: SGHRS and YFSETQ. The ends were cut back, 2 bases at V and 11 bases at J, with 8 bases in the middle. CDR3: CASSFGDAPLHF. The CDR3 nucleotides read TGCGCCAGCAGCTTTGGGGACGCACCCCTCCACTTT. Supplemented by reference TRBV5-1 and TRBJ1-6, the full variable domain reads KAGVTQTPRYLIKTRGQQVTLSCSPISGHRSVSWYQQTPGQGLQFLFEYFSETQRNKGNFPGRFSGRQFSNSRSEMNVSTLELGDSALYLCASSFGDAPLHFGNGTRLTVT.

As to this clone: Relative to the germline gene, one junction end is altered; a read error may explain this. The V call is TRBV11-2, the J call TRBJ2-3; TRBD2 matches at 7 bases. CDR3 length: 16 residues. Per the germline V gene, CDR1 is SGHAT and CDR2 is FQNNGV. The CDR3 bases are TGTGCCAGCACCACTGGTGGGGCGGGAGACTTCTTTACGCGGTATTTT. Translating gives CASTTGGAGDFFTRYF.

CDR3 protein: CATWGGLGGSGANVLTF. CDR3 DNA sequence: TGTGCCACTTGGGGGGGGTTAGGAGGCTCTGGGGCCAACGTCCTGACTTTC. V and J are TRBV19 and TRBJ2-6, with 7 nucleotides matching TRBD2. With V trimmed by 10 bases and J by 0 bases, 12 bases remained unmatched. The germline gives CDR1 LNHDA, CDR2 SQIVND (reference sequence). This CDR3 contains 17 residues.